What follows are 23 T cell receptor beta chains derived from one specimen sequenced in a study of cytomegalovirus exposure and HLA in healthy donors. The PCR was carried out with 60 Vbeta primers and 13 Jbeta primers. Produced via immunoSEQ multiplex PCR; TCRdb's table is partial and in-frame only. The sample shows about 90,000 clones, approximately 88% of them seen only once. The sample consisted of PBMCs. The receptor source for this set is a young man in good health and CMV-seronegative.

The gene calls are TRBV6-5 and TRBJ2-3, with D tentatively TRBD2 (5 bases). The CDR3 has 16 amino acids. The germline V gene encodes CDR1 MNHEY and CDR2 SVGAGI. Trimming left V 4 bases short and J 1 base short, with 15 bases between. The CDR3 loop reads CASSSKQRWGTDTQYF. For the CDR3, the DNA is TGTGCCAGCAGTTCTAAACAGCGGTGGGGCACAGATACGCAGTATTTT.

The chain uses TRBV7-6 and TRBJ1-4; 8 nucleotides agree with TRBD1. The CDR3 loop spans 19 amino acids. J gave up 2 bases and V 1 base, and 12 bases lay outside the gene matches. CDR1 and CDR2 (germline): SGHVS, FNYEAQ. The CDR3 here is CASSLGLGQGRVTNEKLFF. The CDR3 DNA sequence: TGTGCCAGCAGCTTAGGACTCGGACAGGGAAGGGTCACTAATGAAAAACTGTTTTTT.

The chain recombines TRBV25-1 with TRBJ1-1, with TRBD1 as a possible D gene (6 bases). The germline V gene encodes CDR1 MGHDK and CDR2 SYGVNS. This CDR3 contains 13 residues. Trimming cost V 3 bases and J 6 bases, with 11 bases left between them. The CDR3 bases are TGTGCCAGCAGTGATCAGGGGCGGGCTGAAGCTTTCTTT. As protein: CASSDQGRAEAFF.

J is TRBJ2-1 and V is TRBV6-5; 8 bases are shared with TRBD1. The germline V gene has CDR1 MNHEY and CDR2 SVGAGI. The CDR3 consists of 14 residues. V shed 6 bases and J 4 bases; nucleotides not matched to a gene: 5. As DNA, the CDR3 is TGTGCCAGCAGAACCGACAGGGGATACAATGAGCAGTTCTTC. It yields the protein CASRTDRGYNEQFF.

V gene TRBV2 combines with J gene TRBJ1-1, with D possibly TRBD1 on 5 matching bases. V was pared by 6 bases and J by 10 bases, with 18 bases between. Germline V gene lookup returns CDR1 SNHLY and CDR2 FYNNEI. This CDR3 has 13 amino acids. In DNA form, the CDR3 reads TGTGCCAGCAGCGGGGACTTTCGACGGGGAGCTTTCTTT. Translated: CASSGDFRRGAFF.

This rearrangement joins TRBV7-2 to TRBJ2-1; D is perhaps TRBD2 (6 bases). The V and J ends lost 1 base and 7 bases respectively, with 11 bases between them. Per the germline V gene, CDR1 is SGHTA and CDR2 is FQGNSA. The CDR3 spans 14 residues. The CDR3 DNA reads TGTGCCAGCAGCTTAGGTGTTAGCGGTAATGAGCAGTTCTTC. Protein sequence: CASSLGVSGNEQFF.

The chain links TRBV19 to TRBJ1-5; a weak D match, TRBD1 (5 bases). The CDR3 spans 15 residues. CDR1 LNHDA and CDR2 SQIVND come from the germline V gene (reference sequence). V dropped 6 bases and J dropped 5 bases, with 17 bases sitting between them. The CDR3 loop is CASSRLGGGDQPQHF. The CDR3 DNA sequence: TGTGCCAGTAGCCGTCTGGGGGGAGGGGATCAGCCCCAGCATTTT.

The rearrangement uses TRBV2 and TRBJ2-2; 8 positions match TRBD1. The CDR3 spans 16 residues. Trimming cost V 7 bases and J 6 bases; bases outside gene matches: 13. Germline V gives CDR1 SNHLY, CDR2 FYNNEI. This CDR3 reads CASTPWGQVGAGELFF. The CDR3 nucleotides are TGTGCCAGCACGCCGTGGGGACAGGTTGGAGCCGGGGAGCTGTTTTTT.

This clone was found a few times. The chain joins TRBV5-8 to TRBJ2-3, with 11 bases that match TRBD2. The junction had 6 bases not matched to a gene; V was cut back by 4 bases and J by 2 bases. The CDR3 runs to 16 residues. Germline V lookup: CDR1 SGHTS, CDR2 YDEGEE. The CDR3 region is CASSPGTSGSTDTQYF. The CDR3 coding sequence is TGTGCCAGCAGCCCAGGGACTAGCGGATCCACAGATACGCAGTATTTT.

This clone was recorded once. The V and J genes are TRBV5-6 and TRBJ2-5; maybe TRBD2 (5 bases). The V gene's germline CDR1 is SGHDT and CDR2 YYEEEE. Between the trimmed V and J ends, which lost 4 bases and 5 bases, there was a span of 18 bases. CDR3 length: 15 amino acids. The CDR3: CASSLRRTGSETQYF. CDR3 bases: TGTGCCAGCAGCCTTCGAAGGACGGGGAGTGAGACCCAGTACTTC.

This sequence joins TRBV12-5 and TRBJ1-1; D possibly corresponds to TRBD1 (6 bases). From germline, CDR1 is LGHNT and CDR2 FRNRAP. V gave up 1 base and J gave up 7 bases, with 13 bases separating them. CDR3 length: 14 amino acids. CDR3 residues: CASGLGQGWGEAFF. In DNA, the CDR3 is TGTGCTAGTGGTTTGGGGCAGGGGTGGGGTGAAGCTTTCTTT.

The chain joins TRBV6-6 to TRBJ1-6; D perhaps matches TRBD1 (5 bases). This CDR3 spans 16 amino acids. Germline V gives CDR1 MNHNY, CDR2 SVGAGI (reference sequence). Trimming stripped 6 bases from V and 7 bases from J, with 19 bases between. CDR3: CASSQATGTGNSPLHF. The CDR3 DNA is TGTGCCAGCAGCCAGGCAACCGGGACTGGGAATTCACCCCTCCACTTT.

This chain joins TRBV28 and TRBJ2-7; D gene unclear. This CDR3 has 13 residues. V was clipped by 3 bases and J by 0 bases, with 6 bases between them. In germline, CDR1 is MDHEN, CDR2 SYDVKM. The CDR3 DNA follows: TGTGCCAGCAGTTTCGCAGTCTCCTACGAGCAGTACTTC. Encoded protein: CASSFAVSYEQYF. Supplemented by reference TRBV28 and TRBJ2-7, the full variable domain reads DVKVTQSSRYLVKRTGEKVFLECVQDMDHENMFWYRQDPGLGLRLIYFSYDVKMKEKGDIPEGYSVSREKKERFSLILESASTNQTSMYLCASSFAVSYEQYFGPGTRLTVT.

The chain has TRBV29-1 and TRBJ2-3; 14 bases match TRBD2. CDR3 length: 18 residues. After removal of 4 bases from V and 4 bases from J, the junction contained 13 bases not matched to a gene. CDR1 SQVTM and CDR2 ANQGSEA come from the germline V gene. The CDR3 region is CSVGLLGLAGARADTQYF. DNA of the CDR3: TGCAGCGTTGGACTCCTGGGACTAGCGGGAGCAAGAGCAGATACGCAGTATTTT.

V and J are TRBV19 and TRBJ2-5, with a weak D call TRBD2 (6 bases). CDR3 length equals 15 residues. The germline V gene has CDR1 LNHDA and CDR2 SQIVND (reference sequence). Trimming shortened V by 11 bases and J by 2 bases, and 21 bases separated the two germline ends. In DNA, the CDR3 is TGTGCCTCACGGGACCCGCTGGGGACTCAAGAGACCCAGTACTTC. Protein: CASRDPLGTQETQYF.

This sequence joins TRBV18 and TRBJ2-1; the match to TRBD1 covers 9 bases. CDR3 length equals 13 residues. Germline CDR1 KGHSH, CDR2 LQKENI. Unmatched junction bases numbered 3, after V lost 4 bases and J lost 8 bases. DNA of the CDR3: TGTGCCAGCTCACAGGGACAGGGCCATGAGCAGTTCTTC. This sequence encodes CASSQGQGHEQFF.

The gene calls are TRBV2 and TRBJ2-7; 8 bases match TRBD2. Germline V lookup: CDR1 SNHLY, CDR2 FYNNEI. Trimming cost V 6 bases and J 3 bases; bases outside gene matches: 7. The CDR3 spans 14 residues. CDR3 in DNA: TGTGCCAGCAGACACGCGGGGGGCGGCTACGAGCAGTACTTC. The encoded protein is CASRHAGGGYEQYF.

The chain combines TRBV11-3 with TRBJ2-3, with D perhaps TRBD2 (5 bases). V was clipped by 3 bases and J by 4 bases, with 5 bases between them. The length of the CDR3 is 12 residues. Germline V gene sequence: CDR1 SGHNT, CDR2 YENEEA. Written as DNA, the CDR3 is TGTGCCAGCAGCTTGAGGGCAGATACGCAGTATTTT. Translated, it gives CASSLRADTQYF.

This clone was counted a single time. This chain joins TRBV6-1 and TRBJ2-1, with 7 bases identical to TRBD2. J lost 9 bases, V lost 2 bases, and 13 bases had no gene match. Germline V CDR1 and CDR2: MNHNS, SASEGT. CDR3 length equals 16 residues. The CDR3 reads CASSESGDYRSREQFF. In DNA form, the CDR3 reads TGTGCCAGCAGTGAATCCGGGGACTACAGGAGTCGTGAGCAGTTCTTC.

The CDR3 reads CACNWGRSNTEAFF. The CDR3 DNA sequence: TGTGCCTGCAACTGGGGCCGGAGTAACACTGAAGCTTTCTTT. The V gene is TRBV30, the J gene TRBJ1-1, with a possible D match to TRBD1 (5 bases). Germline assignment: CDR1 GTSNPN and CDR2 SVGIG (reference sequence). The germline V and J ends were trimmed by 6 bases and 2 bases, with 16 bases remaining between them. The CDR3 has 14 residues. The variable domain in full, completed from reference TRBV30 and TRBJ1-1, reads SQTIHQWPATLVQPVGSPLSLECTVEGTSNPNLYWYRQAAGRGLQLLFYSVGIGQISSEVPQNLSASRPQDRQFILSSKKLLLSDSGFYLCACNWGRSNTEAFFGQGTRLTVV.

This sequence joins TRBV6-1 and TRBJ1-2; possibly TRBD1 for D (5 bases). This CDR3 has 14 residues. The germline V gene has CDR1 MNHNS and CDR2 SASEGT. V was trimmed by 0 bases and J by 7 bases, leaving 12 bases between them. The CDR3 spells CASSEAGATLGYTF. The CDR3 DNA is TGTGCCAGCAGTGAAGCAGGGGCGACCCTTGGCTACACCTTC.

This rearrangement joins TRBV5-6 to TRBJ2-6; 7 nucleotides line up with TRBD1. V lost 2 bases and J lost 0; bases outside the gene matches: 5. The CDR3 is made up of 17 amino acids. Germline lookup yields CDR1 SGHDT and CDR2 YYEEEE. The CDR3 region is CASSFPPGGSGANVLTF. CDR3 bases: TGTGCCAGCAGCTTTCCGCCAGGGGGCTCTGGGGCCAACGTCCTGACTTTC. The entire variable domain, with the rest obtained from reference TRBV5-6 and TRBJ2-6, is as follows: DAGVTQSPTHLIKTRGQQVTLRCSPKSGHDTVSWYQQALGQGPQFIFQYYEEEERQRGNFPDRFSGHQFPNYSSELNVNALLLGDSALYLCASSFPPGGSGANVLTFGAGSRLTVL.

This chain connects TRBV28 to TRBJ1-1; perhaps TRBD1 as D (5 bases). Germline CDR1 reads MDHEN; CDR2 reads SYDVKM. Trimming left V 6 bases short and J 1 base short, with 9 bases between. The CDR3 contains 13 residues. The chain's CDR3 is CASSWGGNTEAFF. The CDR3 coding sequence is TGTGCCAGCAGCTGGGGGGGGAACACTGAAGCTTTCTTT.